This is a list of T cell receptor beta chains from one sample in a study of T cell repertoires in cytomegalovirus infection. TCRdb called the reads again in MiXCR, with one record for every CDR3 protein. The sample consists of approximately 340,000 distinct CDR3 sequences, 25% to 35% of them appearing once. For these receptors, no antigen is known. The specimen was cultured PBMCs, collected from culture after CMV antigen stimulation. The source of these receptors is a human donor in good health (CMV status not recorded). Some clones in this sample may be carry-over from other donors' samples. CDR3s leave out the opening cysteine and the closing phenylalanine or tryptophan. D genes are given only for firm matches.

CDR3 protein: ASSTRLQNTEAF
D gene: -
J gene: TRBJ1-1
V gene: TRBV28

CDR3 protein: ASSLWLPGGANVLT
D gene: -
J gene: TRBJ2-6
V gene: TRBV7-4

CDR3 protein: ASSLVEGTGELF
D gene: -
J gene: TRBJ2-2
V gene: TRBV27

CDR3 protein: ASRSHRDRRFNEQF
D gene: TRBD1
J gene: TRBJ2-1
V gene: TRBV27

CDR3 protein: ASSLAVTSVRTDMQY
D gene: TRBD2
J gene: TRBJ2-3
V gene: TRBV7-6

CDR3 protein: ASTLYSGDTEAF
D gene: -
J gene: TRBJ1-1
V gene: TRBV19

CDR3 protein: ASTLGTGGDYSYEQY
D gene: TRBD2
J gene: TRBJ2-7
V gene: TRBV6-2/TRBV6-3

CDR3 protein: AISESENTEAF
D gene: -
J gene: TRBJ1-1
V gene: TRBV10-3

CDR3 protein: ASSIGTVNTGELF
D gene: -
J gene: TRBJ2-2
V gene: TRBV19

CDR3 protein: ASSLTGNHEQY
D gene: -
J gene: TRBJ2-7
V gene: TRBV7-8

CDR3 protein: ASSFLDRVYGYT
D gene: TRBD1
J gene: TRBJ1-2
V gene: TRBV28

CDR3 protein: ASSPSLGPGSEQF
D gene: -
J gene: TRBJ2-1
V gene: TRBV27

CDR3 protein: ATSKGLAKTDTQY
D gene: TRBD2
J gene: TRBJ2-3
V gene: TRBV15

CDR3 protein: ASSPGGTDEQY
D gene: -
J gene: TRBJ2-7
V gene: TRBV4-1

CDR3 protein: ASSLAAETQY
D gene: -
J gene: TRBJ2-5
V gene: TRBV7-2

CDR3 protein: ASSTQTRGISIQY
D gene: -
J gene: TRBJ2-4
V gene: TRBV19

CDR3 protein: ASSFGTGDEQY
D gene: TRBD1
J gene: TRBJ2-7
V gene: TRBV12-3/TRBV12-4

CDR3 protein: ASSLVGGEKLF
D gene: -
J gene: TRBJ1-4
V gene: TRBV5-4

CDR3 protein: ASSLGQVNYGYT
D gene: -
J gene: TRBJ1-2
V gene: TRBV7-9

CDR3 protein: ASTMGFNYGYT
D gene: -
J gene: TRBJ1-2
V gene: TRBV7-9

CDR3 protein: ASSLAGTGGIGNYGYT
D gene: TRBD1
J gene: TRBJ1-2
V gene: TRBV7-8

CDR3 protein: ASTNPPLAQY
D gene: -
J gene: TRBJ2-5
V gene: TRBV19

CDR3 protein: ASSSRLAGGYNEQF
D gene: TRBD2
J gene: TRBJ2-1
V gene: TRBV7-2

CDR3 protein: ASGLVLAGNYNEQF
D gene: TRBD2
J gene: TRBJ2-1
V gene: TRBV12-5

CDR3 protein: ASSLGSYQPQH
D gene: -
J gene: TRBJ1-5
V gene: TRBV12-3/TRBV12-4

CDR3 protein: ASTKGAGEAYEQY
D gene: -
J gene: TRBJ2-7
V gene: TRBV7-6